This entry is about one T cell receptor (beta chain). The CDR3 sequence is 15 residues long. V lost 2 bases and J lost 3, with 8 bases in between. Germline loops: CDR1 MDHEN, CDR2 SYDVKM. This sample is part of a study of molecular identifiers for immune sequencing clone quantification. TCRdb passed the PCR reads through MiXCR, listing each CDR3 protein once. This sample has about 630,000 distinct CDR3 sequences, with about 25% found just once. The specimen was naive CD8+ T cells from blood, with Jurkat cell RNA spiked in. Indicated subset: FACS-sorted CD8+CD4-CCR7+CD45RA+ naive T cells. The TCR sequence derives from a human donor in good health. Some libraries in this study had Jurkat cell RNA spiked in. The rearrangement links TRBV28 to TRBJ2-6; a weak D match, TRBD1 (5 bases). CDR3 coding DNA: TGTGCCAGCAGTTTACAGGGCTATGGGGCCAACGTCCTGACTTTC. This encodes CASSLQGYGANVLTF.